This T cell receptor (beta chain) was found in a study of blood T cell repertoires in COVID-19. Study-wide context: PBMCs, B-cell-depleted T cells, or T cells provided the cDNA or gDNA that made up the material.

The length of the CDR3 is 15 residues. CDR1 and CDR2 (germline): SGHDT, YYEEEE. Trimming cost V 3 bases and J 8 bases; bases outside gene matches: 10. Donors were grouped by their self-reported clinical history. Authors' methods: Counts of nucleated cells, estimated from reference gene primer amplification, were obtained. The table came from immunoSEQ multiplex PCR; TCRdb's copy has only in-frame clones and leaves some out. For V, J and clone size, that table is used; D and trimming come from the DNA. The sample holds 300,000 or so clones; 87% are singletons and the top ten take 5.5% to 7%. Sample: PBMCs or T cells enriched from blood (not recorded which). This receptor was identified in a woman in her twenties or thirties who had recovered from COVID-19. V gene TRBV5-6 combines with J gene TRBJ2-1; 8 nucleotides agree with TRBD2. CDR3 nucleotides: TGTGCCAGCAGCTCACCCGGACTAGCTAGGTATGAGCAGTTCTTC. It codes for CASSSPGLARYEQFF.